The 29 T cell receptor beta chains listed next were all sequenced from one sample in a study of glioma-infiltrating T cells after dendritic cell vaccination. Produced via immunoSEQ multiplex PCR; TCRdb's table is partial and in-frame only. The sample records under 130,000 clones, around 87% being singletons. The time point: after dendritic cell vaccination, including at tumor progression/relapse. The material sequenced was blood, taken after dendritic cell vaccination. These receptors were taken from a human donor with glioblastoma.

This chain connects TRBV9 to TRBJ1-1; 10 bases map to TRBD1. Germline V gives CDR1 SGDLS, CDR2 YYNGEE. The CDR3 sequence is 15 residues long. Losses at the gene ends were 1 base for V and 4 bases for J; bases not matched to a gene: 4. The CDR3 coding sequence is TGTGCCAGCAGCGTAACGGGACAGGGGAGCACTGAAGCTTTCTTT. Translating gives CASSVTGQGSTEAFF.

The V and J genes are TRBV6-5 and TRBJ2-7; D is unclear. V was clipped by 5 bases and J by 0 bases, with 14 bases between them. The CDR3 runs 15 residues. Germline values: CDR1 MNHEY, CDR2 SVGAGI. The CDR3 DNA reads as TGTGCCAGCAGTCGAGGTATGAGGAGCTCCTACGAGCAGTACTTC. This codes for CASSRGMRSSYEQYF.

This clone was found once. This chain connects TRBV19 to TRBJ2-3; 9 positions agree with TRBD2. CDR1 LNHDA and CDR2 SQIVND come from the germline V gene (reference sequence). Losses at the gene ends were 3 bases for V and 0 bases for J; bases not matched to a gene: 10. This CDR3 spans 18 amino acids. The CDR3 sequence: CASSITLAGLTSTDTQYF. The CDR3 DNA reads TGTGCCAGTAGTATTACCCTAGCGGGATTAACTAGCACAGATACGCAGTATTTT. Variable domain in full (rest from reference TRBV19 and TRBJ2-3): DGGITQSPKYLFRKEGQNVTLSCEQNLNHDAMYWYRQDPGQGLRLIYYSQIVNDFQKGDIAEGYSVSREKKESFPLTVTSAQKNPTAFYLCASSITLAGLTSTDTQYFGPGTRLTVL.

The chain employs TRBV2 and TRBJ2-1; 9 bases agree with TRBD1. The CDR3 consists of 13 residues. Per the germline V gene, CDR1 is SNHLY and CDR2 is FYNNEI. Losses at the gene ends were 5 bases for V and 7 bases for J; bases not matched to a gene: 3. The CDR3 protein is CASSTGQGNEQFF. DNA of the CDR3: TGTGCCAGCAGTACGGGACAGGGAAATGAGCAGTTCTTC.

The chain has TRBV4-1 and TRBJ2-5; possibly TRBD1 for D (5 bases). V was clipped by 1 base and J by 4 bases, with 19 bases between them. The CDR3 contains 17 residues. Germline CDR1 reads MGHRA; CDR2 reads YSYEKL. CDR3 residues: CASSQVVQVKSPETQYF. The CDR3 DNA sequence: TGCGCCAGCAGCCAAGTCGTACAGGTTAAATCCCCAGAGACCCAGTACTTC.

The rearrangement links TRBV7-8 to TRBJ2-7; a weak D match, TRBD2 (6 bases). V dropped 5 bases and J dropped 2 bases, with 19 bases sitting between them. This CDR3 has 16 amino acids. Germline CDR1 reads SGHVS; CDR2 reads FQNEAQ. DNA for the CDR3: TGTGCCAGCAGCCTAAACGTGGGGGGAGGAGCCTACGAGCAGTACTTC. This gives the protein CASSLNVGGGAYEQYF.

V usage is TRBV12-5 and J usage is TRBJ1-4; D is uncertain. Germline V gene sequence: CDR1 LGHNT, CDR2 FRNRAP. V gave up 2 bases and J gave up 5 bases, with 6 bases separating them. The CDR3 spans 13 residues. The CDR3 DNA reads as TGTGCTAGTGGTTTGCGAGTAAATGAAAAACTGTTTTTT. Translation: CASGLRVNEKLFF. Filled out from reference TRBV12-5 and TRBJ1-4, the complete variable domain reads DARVTQTPRHKVTEMGQEVTMRCQPILGHNTVFWYRQTMMQGLELLAYFRNRAPLDDSGMPKDRFSAEMPDATLATLKIQPSEPRDSAVYFCASGLRVNEKLFFGSGTQLSVL.

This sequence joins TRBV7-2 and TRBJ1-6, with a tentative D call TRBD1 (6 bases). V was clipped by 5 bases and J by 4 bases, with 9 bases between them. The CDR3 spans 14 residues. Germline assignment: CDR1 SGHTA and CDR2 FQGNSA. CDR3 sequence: CASSTDRYNSPLHF. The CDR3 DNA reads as TGTGCCAGCAGCACCGACAGGTATAATTCACCCCTCCACTTT.

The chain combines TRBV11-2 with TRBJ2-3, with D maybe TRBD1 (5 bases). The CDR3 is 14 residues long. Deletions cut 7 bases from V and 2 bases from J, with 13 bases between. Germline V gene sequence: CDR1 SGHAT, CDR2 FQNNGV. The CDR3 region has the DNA TGTGCCAGCATCTCGTGGGGCAACACAGATACGCAGTATTTT. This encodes CASISWGNTDTQYF.

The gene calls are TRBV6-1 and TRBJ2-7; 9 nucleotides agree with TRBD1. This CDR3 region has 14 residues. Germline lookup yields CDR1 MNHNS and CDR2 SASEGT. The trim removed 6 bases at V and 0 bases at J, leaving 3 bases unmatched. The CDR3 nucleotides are TGTGCCAGCAGCCGGGACAGGGTCTCCTACGAGCAGTACTTC. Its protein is CASSRDRVSYEQYF.

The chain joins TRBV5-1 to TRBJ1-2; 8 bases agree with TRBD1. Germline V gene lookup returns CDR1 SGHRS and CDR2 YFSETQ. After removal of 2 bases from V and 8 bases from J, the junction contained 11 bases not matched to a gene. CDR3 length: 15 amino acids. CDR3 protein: CASSFGQGATEGYTF. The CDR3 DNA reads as TGCGCCAGCAGCTTTGGTCAGGGGGCGACGGAAGGCTACACCTTC.

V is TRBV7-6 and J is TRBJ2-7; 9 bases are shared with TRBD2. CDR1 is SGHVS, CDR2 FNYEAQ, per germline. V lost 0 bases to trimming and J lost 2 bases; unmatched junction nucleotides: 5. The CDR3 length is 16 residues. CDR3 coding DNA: TGTGCCAGCAGCTTAGCGCGGGGGGGCGTAACCTACGAGCAGTACTTC. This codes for CASSLARGGVTYEQYF.

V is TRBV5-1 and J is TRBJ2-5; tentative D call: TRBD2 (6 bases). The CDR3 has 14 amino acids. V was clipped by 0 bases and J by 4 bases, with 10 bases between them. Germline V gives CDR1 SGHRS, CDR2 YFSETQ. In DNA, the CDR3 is TGCGCCAGCAGCTTGGGACTAGTGGGAGAGACCCAGTACTTC. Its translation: CASSLGLVGETQYF.

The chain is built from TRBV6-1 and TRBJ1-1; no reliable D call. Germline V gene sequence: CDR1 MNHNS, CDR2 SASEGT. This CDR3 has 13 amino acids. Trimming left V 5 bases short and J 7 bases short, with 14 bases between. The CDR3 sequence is CASSPPPGIEAFF. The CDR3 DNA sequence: TGTGCCAGCAGTCCACCTCCGGGGATTGAAGCTTTCTTT.

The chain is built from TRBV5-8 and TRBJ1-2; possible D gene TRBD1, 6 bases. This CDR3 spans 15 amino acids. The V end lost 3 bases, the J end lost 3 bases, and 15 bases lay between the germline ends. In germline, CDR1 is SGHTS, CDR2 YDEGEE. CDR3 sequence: CASSSRPGQYYGYTF. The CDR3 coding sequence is TGTGCCAGCAGCTCGCGGCCCGGACAGTACTATGGCTACACCTTC.

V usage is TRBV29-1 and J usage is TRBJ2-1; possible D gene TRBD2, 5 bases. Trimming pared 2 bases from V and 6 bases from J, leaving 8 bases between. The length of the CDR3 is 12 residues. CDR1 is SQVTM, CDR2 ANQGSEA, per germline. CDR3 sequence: CSVEPGSNEQFF. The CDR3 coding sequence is TGCAGCGTTGAACCGGGAAGCAATGAGCAGTTCTTC.

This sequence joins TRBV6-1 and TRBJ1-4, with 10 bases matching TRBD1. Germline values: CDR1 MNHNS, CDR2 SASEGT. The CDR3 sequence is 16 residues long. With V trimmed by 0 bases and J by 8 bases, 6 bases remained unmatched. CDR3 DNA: TGTGCCAGCAGTGAAGCCCCCGGGACAGGGGTCGAAAAACTGTTTTTT. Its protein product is CASSEAPGTGVEKLFF.

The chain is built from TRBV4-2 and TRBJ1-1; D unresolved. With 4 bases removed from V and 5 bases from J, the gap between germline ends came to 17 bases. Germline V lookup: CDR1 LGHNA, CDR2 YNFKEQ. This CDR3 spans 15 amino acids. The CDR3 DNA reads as TGTGCCAGCAGCCCCGTACAGAGGGCCTCGACTGAAGCTTTCTTT. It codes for CASSPVQRASTEAFF.

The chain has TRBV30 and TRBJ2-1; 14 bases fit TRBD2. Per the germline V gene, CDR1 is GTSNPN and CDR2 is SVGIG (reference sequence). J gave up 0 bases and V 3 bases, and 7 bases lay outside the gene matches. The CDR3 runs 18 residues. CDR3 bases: TGTGCCTGGAGCACGACTAGCGGGGGGGGGAGCTCCTACAATGAGCAGTTCTTC. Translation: CAWSTTSGGGSSYNEQFF.

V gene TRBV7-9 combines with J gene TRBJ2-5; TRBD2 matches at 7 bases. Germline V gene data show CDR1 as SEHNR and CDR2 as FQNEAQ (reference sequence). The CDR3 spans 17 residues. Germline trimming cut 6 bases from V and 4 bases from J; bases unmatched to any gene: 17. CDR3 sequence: CASSSSSSGNWGETQYF. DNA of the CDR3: TGTGCCAGCAGTTCCTCCTCTAGCGGCAACTGGGGAGAGACCCAGTACTTC.

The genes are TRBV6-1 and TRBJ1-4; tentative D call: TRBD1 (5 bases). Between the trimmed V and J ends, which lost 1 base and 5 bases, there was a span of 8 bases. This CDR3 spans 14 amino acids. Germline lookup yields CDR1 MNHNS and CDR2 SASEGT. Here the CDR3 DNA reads TGTGCCAGCAGTGAAGGGGGCCCCAATGAAAAACTGTTTTTT. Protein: CASSEGGPNEKLFF.

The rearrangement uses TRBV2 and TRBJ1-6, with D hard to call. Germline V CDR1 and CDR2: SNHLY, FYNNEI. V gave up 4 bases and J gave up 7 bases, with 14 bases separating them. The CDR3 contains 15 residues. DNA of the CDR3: TGTGCCAGCAGTGTCACTACGCCGGCAAATTCACCCCTCCACTTT. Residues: CASSVTTPANSPLHF.

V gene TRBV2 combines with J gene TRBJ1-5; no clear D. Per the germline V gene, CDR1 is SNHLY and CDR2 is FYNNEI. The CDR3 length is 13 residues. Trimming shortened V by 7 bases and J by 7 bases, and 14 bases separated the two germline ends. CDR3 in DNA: TGTGCCAGCAAGCAGACACCTGGGCAGCCCCAGCATTTT. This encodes CASKQTPGQPQHF.

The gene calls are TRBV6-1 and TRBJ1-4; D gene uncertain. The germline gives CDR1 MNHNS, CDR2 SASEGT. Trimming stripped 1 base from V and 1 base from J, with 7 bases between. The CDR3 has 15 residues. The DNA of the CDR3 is TGTGCCAGCAGTGAAGATGGCAGAACTAATGAAAAACTGTTTTTT. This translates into CASSEDGRTNEKLFF.

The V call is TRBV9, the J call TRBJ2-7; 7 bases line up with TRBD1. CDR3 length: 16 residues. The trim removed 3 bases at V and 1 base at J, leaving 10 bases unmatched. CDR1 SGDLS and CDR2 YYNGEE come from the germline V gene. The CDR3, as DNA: TGTGCCAGCAGCGGACAGGGCCGGACGGGATCCTACGAGCAGTACTTC. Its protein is CASSGQGRTGSYEQYF.

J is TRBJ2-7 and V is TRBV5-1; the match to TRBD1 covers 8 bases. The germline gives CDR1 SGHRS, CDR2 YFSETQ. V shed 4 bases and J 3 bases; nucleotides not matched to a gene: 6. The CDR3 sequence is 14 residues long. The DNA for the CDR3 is TGCGCCAGCAGCCCCGGGACAGGAAACTACGAGCAGTACTTC. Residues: CASSPGTGNYEQYF.

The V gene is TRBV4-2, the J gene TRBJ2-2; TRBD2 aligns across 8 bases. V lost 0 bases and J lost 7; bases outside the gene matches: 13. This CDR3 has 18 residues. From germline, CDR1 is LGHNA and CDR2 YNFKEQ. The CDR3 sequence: CASSQERGLARVGGELFF. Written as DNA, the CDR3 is TGTGCCAGCAGCCAAGAAAGAGGACTAGCCCGGGTAGGCGGGGAGCTGTTTTTT.

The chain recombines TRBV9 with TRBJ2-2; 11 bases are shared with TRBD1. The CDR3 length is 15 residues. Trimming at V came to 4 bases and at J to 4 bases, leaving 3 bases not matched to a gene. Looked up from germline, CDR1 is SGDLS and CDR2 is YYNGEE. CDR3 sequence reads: CASSPGTGGTGELFF. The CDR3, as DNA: TGTGCCAGCAGCCCAGGGACAGGGGGCACCGGGGAGCTGTTTTTT.

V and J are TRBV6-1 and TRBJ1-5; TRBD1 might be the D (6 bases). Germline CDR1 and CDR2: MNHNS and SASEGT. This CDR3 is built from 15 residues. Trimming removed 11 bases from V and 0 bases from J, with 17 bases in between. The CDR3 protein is CAGRDTHSSNQPQHF. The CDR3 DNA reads TGTGCCGGTCGGGACACTCACTCTAGCAATCAGCCCCAGCATTTT.